The sequence of this TCR beta chain was determined in a study of T cell responses to AZD1222 COVID-19 vaccine. Only in-frame clones appear in the TCRdb table, and some are missing; sequencing was by immunoSEQ multiplex PCR. The sample holds about 110,000 clones, roughly 88% seen once. With regard to this clone: The antigen remains unidentified.

Study-wide results and limits: Repertoires were obtained solely post-peak T cell response. Among spike-specific TCRs, nearly half reportedly target unmutated variant regions. The donors showed a predominance of white British ancestry and of females, with possible underestimation of clonal diversity. Researchers report vaccine-associated CD4 TCRs spanning spike, with dominance at 160-218 and 743-854.

In germline, CDR1 is LNHDA, CDR2 SQIVND (reference sequence). The CDR3 contains 13 residues. With 11 bases removed from V and 2 bases from J, the gap between germline ends came to 15 bases. The source is an adult in good health. The sequenced sample was peripheral blood, obtained on day 0 of AZD1222 vaccination. The chain recombines TRBV19 with TRBJ1-2; D might be TRBD1 (6 bases). The CDR3 region has the DNA TGTGCCGCTACGGACAGCCGCAACTATGGCTACACCTTC. Amino acid sequence: CAATDSRNYGYTF.